This T cell receptor beta chain derives from a study of blood T cell repertoires in COVID-19. Study-wide context: The samples span acute and convalescent COVID-19 from the United States, Italy and Spain. T cells, B-cell-depleted T cells, or PBMCs provided the cDNA or gDNA that served as material.

V lost 9 bases, J lost 4 bases, and 23 bases lay in between. Germline loops: CDR1 KGHDR, CDR2 SFDVKD. The CDR3 is made up of 16 amino acids. Per the study methods: Reference gene primer amplification yielded estimated nucleated cell counts. Measured with immunoSEQ multiplex PCR; TCRdb has only the in-frame clones, and not every one. Clonal size and the V and J genes are those of that table, whereas D and trimming came from the DNA. The sample holds some 67,000 clones, nearly 80% seen once. V is TRBV24-1 and J is TRBJ1-2; tentative D call: TRBD1 (5 bases). The specimen sequenced was peripheral blood. This TCR came from a woman aged 60-70 years with acute or convalescent COVID-19. In DNA form, the CDR3 reads TGTGCCACCGCTTCTGGAGTGGAGGGGCCGGGCTATGGCTACACCTTC. It codes for CATASGVEGPGYGYTF.